These 14 T cell receptor beta chains were sequenced from one sample in a study of blood T cells in healthy people across ages. With a J-beta primer mix and a sample-barcoded 5' primer, a second PCR ran about 7 to 12 cycles. TCRdb itself ran the 5' RACE reads through MiXCR, one entry per CDR3 protein. The profile shows 600,000 or so distinct CDR3 sequences, under 30% of them singletons. Material: blood. These receptors were collected from a woman of 80 years or more in good health.

Notes on this clonotype: The junction shows a germline mismatch at one end, possibly a read error. This CDR3 is CSTRRDRQNSPLHF. The CDR3 DNA reads TGCAGTACTAGAAGAGACCGACAGAATTCACCCCTCCACTTT. V gene TRBV20-1 combines with J gene TRBJ1-6; TRBD1 is a possible D gene (5 bases). CDR3 length: 14 amino acids. CDR1 is DFQATT and CDR2 is SNEGSKA in the germline V gene (reference sequence).

This clonotype has more than one count but fewer than ten. The chain joins TRBV10-3 to TRBJ1-4; D may be TRBD1 (5 bases). CDR1 is ENHRY, CDR2 SYGVKD, per germline. Trimming stripped 8 bases from V and 8 bases from J, with 9 bases between. This CDR3 spans 11 amino acids. For the CDR3, the DNA is TGTGCCATCGGAGGGGAGGAAAAACTGTTTTTT. Translated: CAIGGEEKLFF.

This clonotype appeared many times. The chain carries TRBV3-1 and TRBJ2-1; perhaps TRBD2 as D (6 bases). V dropped 1 base and J dropped 7 bases, with 17 bases sitting between them. This CDR3 contains 16 residues. Germline-derived CDR1 and CDR2 are LGHDT and YNNKEL (reference sequence). The CDR3 DNA reads as TGTGCCAGCAGCCAAGGGTTGGGAGGAGGAGGGAATGAGCAGTTCTTC. Translated: CASSQGLGGGGNEQFF.

This clonotype was counted ten times or more. V and J are TRBV14 and TRBJ1-2, with 10 bases aligning to TRBD1. The length of the CDR3 is 15 residues. The V gene end was trimmed by 0 bases and the J gene end by 4 bases; junction bases not matched to a gene: 2. Germline loops: CDR1 SGHDN, CDR2 FVKESK. The DNA of the CDR3 is TGTGCCAGCAGCCAAGATCGGACAGGGGGCTATGGCTACACCTTC. Translating gives CASSQDRTGGYGYTF.

On this clonotype itself: A much larger clone differs from this one at a single base, so this may be a read error. The chain links TRBV12-3 or TRBV12-4 to TRBJ2-1; 7 bases align to TRBD1. J lost 6 bases, V lost 5 bases, and 7 bases had no gene match. The CDR3 extends over 14 amino acids. The CDR3 region has the DNA TGTGCCAGCAGTGGGCTGAGGACAGGCAATGAGCAGTTCTTC. This translates into CASSGLRTGNEQFF.

In its sample, this clonotype was seen many times. The chain joins TRBV20-1 to TRBJ2-1, with D tentatively TRBD2 (5 bases). CDR3 length: 15 amino acids. V was clipped by 5 bases and J by 2 bases, with 16 bases between them. Per germline, CDR1 DFQATT and CDR2 SNEGSKA (reference sequence). CDR3 region: CSAWRSAAAYNEQFF. The CDR3 DNA reads TGCAGTGCTTGGAGGAGCGCGGCCGCCTACAATGAGCAGTTCTTC.

This clonotype was picked up many times. The chain employs TRBV20-1 and TRBJ2-3; 11 bases fit TRBD1. This CDR3 contains 15 residues. The V gene's germline CDR1 is DFQATT and CDR2 SNEGSKA (reference sequence). The J segment lost 1 base and the V segment lost 5 bases, leaving 5 bases of the junction unmatched. The chain's CDR3 is CSAPPGQGGTDTQYF. The CDR3 region has the DNA TGCAGTGCTCCTCCGGGACAGGGGGGCACAGATACGCAGTATTTT.

This clonotype was observed a single time. The rearrangement joins TRBV20-1 to TRBJ2-7, with 12 positions matching TRBD2. The DNA end favors TRBJ2-5, so the J call may be wrong. The CDR3 is 14 residues long. Germline CDR1 and CDR2: DFQATT and SNEGSKA (reference sequence). This chain's CDR3 is CSASLAGGVETQYF. In nucleotides, the CDR3 is TGCAGTGCGTCACTAGCGGGGGGCGTAGAGACCCAGTACTTC.

Of note for this clonotype: One end of the junction is discordant with germline, which a read error may explain. This sequence joins TRBV12-3 or TRBV12-4 and TRBJ2-1; TRBD1 matches 9 bases. The CDR3 consists of 14 residues. CDR3 bases: TGTGTCAGCAGTTTAGGGGACAGGGACAATGAGCAGTTCTTC. It encodes CVSSLGDRDNEQFF.

The genes are TRBV11-3 and TRBJ1-5, with 11 bases aligning to TRBD1. This CDR3 comprises 17 residues. J gave up 0 bases and V 8 bases, and 9 bases lay outside the gene matches. The germline V gene encodes CDR1 SGHNT and CDR2 YENEEA. The CDR3 sequence is CASGIRDRGYSNQPQHF. In DNA, the CDR3 is TGTGCCAGCGGCATCCGGGACAGGGGGTATAGCAATCAGCCCCAGCATTTT.

The chain combines TRBV29-1 with TRBJ1-5; D gene uncertain. V was cut by 6 bases and J by 10 bases, with 16 bases left in between. From germline, CDR1 is SQVTM and CDR2 ANQGSEA. CDR3 size: 12 residues. This CDR3 is CSVDHPRLPQHF. DNA for the CDR3: TGCAGCGTAGATCACCCCAGGTTACCCCAGCATTTT.

This clonotype was observed a single time. The genes are TRBV12-3 or TRBV12-4 and TRBJ2-3; D unclear. V was shortened by 1 base and J by 4 bases, with 12 bases between the two germline ends. The CDR3 sequence is 15 residues long. CDR3 in DNA: TGTGCCAGCAGTTTAGGCGGAGTGGCCCCAGATACGCAGTATTTT. This translates into CASSLGGVAPDTQYF.

This clonotype was counted at least ten times. The chain links TRBV20-1 to TRBJ2-5; 10 bases are a match to TRBD1. The CDR3 covers 16 residues. V lost 0 bases and J lost 5; bases outside the gene matches: 9. Per the germline V gene, CDR1 is DFQATT and CDR2 is SNEGSKA (reference sequence). The CDR3 sequence: CSARDQGQGTTETQYF. The DNA of the CDR3 is TGCAGTGCTAGAGATCAGGGACAGGGGACGACGGAGACCCAGTACTTC.

This clonotype was picked up many times. The rearrangement links TRBV7-6 to TRBJ2-7; the D gene is possibly TRBD2 (5 bases). CDR1 SGHVS and CDR2 FNYEAQ come from the germline V gene. The V end lost 5 bases, the J end lost 5 bases, and 13 bases lay between the germline ends. The CDR3 runs 13 residues. This CDR3 reads CASSPGLRDEQYF. The CDR3 nucleotides read TGTGCCAGCAGCCCGGGGTTAAGGGACGAGCAGTACTTC.